Here is one TCR beta chain with its context. Its matching antigen is unknown. These data belong to a study of cytomegalovirus exposure and HLA in healthy donors. Whole-study results and caveats: Researchers catalogued around 150 TCR beta chains as cytomegalovirus-associated. Clusters of TCRs from the first cohort tended to co-occur in the roughly 120 validation repertoires (as a later analysis found). Published work reported that the classifier diagnosed cytomegalovirus status with high specificity and sensitivity.

Repertoires were generated with immunoSEQ multiplex PCR, while TCRdb's copy carries only in-frame clones and drops some. The table includes around 150,000 clones, about 90% detected once. CDR1 and CDR2 (germline): SGHVS, FNYEAQ. Trimming cost V 4 bases and J 8 bases; bases outside gene matches: 13. The CDR3 totals 17 residues. Among the roughly 120 subjects of the validation cohort, separate from the approximately 660-subject first cohort, were the donors. Sequenced sample: PBMCs. J is TRBJ2-1 and V is TRBV7-6; 11 bases match TRBD2. This TCR came from a woman aged 18-29 years in good health and CMV-seropositive. The CDR3 reads CASSSGLAEQERHEQFF. The CDR3 nucleotides are TGTGCCAGCAGCTCGGGACTAGCGGAGCAGGAGCGACATGAGCAGTTCTTC.